What follows are 14 T cell receptor beta chains derived from one specimen sequenced in a study of blood T cell repertoires in COVID-19. Assay used: immunoSEQ multiplex PCR; TCRdb lists only in-frame clones, some missing. The data hold 40,000 to 65,000 clones, with about 80% observed a single time. Sequencing was performed on peripheral blood. These receptors all come from a human donor in a cohort sampled during active COVID-19.

The chain carries TRBV19 and TRBJ2-3, with 9 bases aligning to TRBD1. The CDR3 contains 16 residues. The V gene end was trimmed by 9 bases and the J gene end by 3 bases; junction bases not matched to a gene: 13. Germline lookup yields CDR1 LNHDA and CDR2 SQIVND (reference sequence). CDR3 nucleotides: TGTGCCAGCCGCGACAGGGGGTACCTTACGACAGATACGCAGTATTTT. Translating it yields CASRDRGYLTTDTQYF.

V usage is TRBV9 and J usage is TRBJ2-7; D not resolved. The CDR3 sequence is 13 residues long. V was trimmed by 4 bases and J by 2 bases, leaving 10 bases between them. Germline loops: CDR1 SGDLS, CDR2 YYNGEE. CDR3 DNA sequence: TGTGCCAGCAGCCCCCCCACAGCCTACGAGCAGTACTTC. It is translated as CASSPPTAYEQYF.

The J gene is TRBJ2-1, the V gene TRBV28, with D possibly matching TRBD1 (9 bases). Germline V gives CDR1 MDHEN, CDR2 SYDVKM. The CDR3 consists of 17 residues. Trimming removed 6 bases at V and 7 bases at J, with 25 bases between. The CDR3 DNA reads TGTGCCAGCAGCCACGGGAGGGTACAGGGGGCTTGGAATGAGCAGTTCTTC. This encodes CASSHGRVQGAWNEQFF.

The rearrangement uses TRBV24-1 and TRBJ2-1; 7 nucleotides line up with TRBD1. Germline V lookup: CDR1 KGHDR, CDR2 SFDVKD. With V trimmed by 4 bases and J by 3 bases, 5 bases remained unmatched. The CDR3 consists of 15 residues. CDR3 loop: CATSDRGQHYNEQFF. The CDR3 DNA follows: TGTGCCACCAGTGACCGGGGACAGCACTACAATGAGCAGTTCTTC.

This clone was recorded at least ten times. The chain carries TRBV4-3 and TRBJ2-7; possibly TRBD2 for D (6 bases). Trimming removed 1 base from V and 0 bases from J, with 10 bases in between. The CDR3 is 15 residues long. Germline V gene lookup returns CDR1 LGHNA and CDR2 YSLEER. The CDR3: CASSQVADFSYEQYF. The CDR3 nucleotides read TGCGCCAGCAGCCAAGTAGCGGACTTCTCCTACGAGCAGTACTTC.

V is TRBV19 and J is TRBJ2-3; 11 bases line up with TRBD1. Germline lookup yields CDR1 LNHDA and CDR2 SQIVND (reference sequence). The length of the CDR3 is 16 residues. The junction had 11 bases not matched to a gene; V was cut back by 7 bases and J by 5 bases. The CDR3 reads CASTSGQGAQEDTQYF. The CDR3 nucleotides read TGTGCCAGTACCTCTGGACAGGGGGCTCAGGAAGATACGCAGTATTTT. The variable domain in full, completed from reference TRBV19 and TRBJ2-3, reads DGGITQSPKYLFRKEGQNVTLSCEQNLNHDAMYWYRQDPGQGLRLIYYSQIVNDFQKGDIAEGYSVSREKKESFPLTVTSAQKNPTAFYLCASTSGQGAQEDTQYFGPGTRLTVL.

The CDR3 nucleotides read TGTGCCAGCAGTTACTCGATCGGGGAGAATCAGCCCCAGCATTTT. It is translated as CASSYSIGENQPQHF. This chain uses TRBV6-5 with TRBJ1-5; D is ambiguous. The CDR3 length is 15 residues. Germline V gene lookup returns CDR1 MNHEY and CDR2 SVGAGI. With 0 bases removed from V and 4 bases from J, the gap between germline ends came to 10 bases.

This sequence joins TRBV5-6 and TRBJ2-3; D is possibly TRBD2 (7 bases). The CDR3 sequence is 15 residues long. V shed 5 bases and J shed 5 bases, with 18 bases lying between them. Germline assignment: CDR1 SGHDT and CDR2 YYEEEE. The DNA of the CDR3 is TGTGCCAGCAGACTTTCACAGGGAGGGAGAGATACGCAGTATTTT. This sequence encodes CASRLSQGGRDTQYF.

This chain links TRBV27 with TRBJ1-6; a possible D gene is TRBD1 (6 bases). This CDR3 is built from 13 residues. Germline V lookup: CDR1 MNHEY, CDR2 SMNVEV (reference sequence). The V gene lost 6 bases and the J gene lost 13 bases, with 16 bases spanning the gap. CDR3 nucleotides: TGTGCCAGCAGGCGCGCGGACAGTTCGCCCCTCCACTTT. Protein sequence: CASRRADSSPLHF.

The chain is built from TRBV24-1 and TRBJ2-7, with TRBD2 matching over 8 bases. The CDR3 sequence is 19 residues long. Trimming took 2 bases from V and 2 from J; bases not matched to a gene: 16. Germline CDR1 is KGHDR and CDR2 is SFDVKD. CDR3: CATSDSKHKAGDNPYEQYF. CDR3 sequence (DNA): TGTGCCACCAGTGATTCGAAGCACAAAGCGGGAGATAACCCCTACGAGCAGTACTTC.

The chain links TRBV14 to TRBJ1-6, with D possibly being TRBD1 (6 bases). With 4 bases removed from V and 2 bases from J, the gap between germline ends came to 9 bases. Germline V CDR1 and CDR2: SGHDN, FVKESK. The CDR3 contains 15 residues. CDR3 DNA: TGTGCCAGCAGCCCAGGGGTAGCCTATAATTCACCCCTCCACTTT. This encodes CASSPGVAYNSPLHF.

V gene TRBV7-2 combines with J gene TRBJ2-7; possibly TRBD2 for D (6 bases). Trimming took off 5 bases at V and 5 bases at J, with 16 bases between the two ends. The germline V gene has CDR1 SGHTA and CDR2 FQGNSA. There are 14 residues in the CDR3. CDR3 loop: CASSPQGLRNEQYF. CDR3 DNA: TGTGCCAGCAGCCCGCAGGGACTCAGAAACGAGCAGTACTTC. The whole variable domain, filled in from reference TRBV7-2 and TRBJ2-7, reads GAGVSQSPSNKVTEKGKDVELRCDPISGHTALYWYRQSLGQGLEFLIYFQGNSAPDKSGLPSDRFSAERTGGSVSTLTIQRTQQEDSAVYLCASSPQGLRNEQYFGPGTRLTVT.

This chain connects TRBV27 to TRBJ1-3, with D hard to call. In germline, CDR1 is MNHEY, CDR2 SMNVEV (reference sequence). The CDR3 extends over 14 amino acids. The germline V and J ends were trimmed by 4 bases and 4 bases, with 11 bases remaining between them. For the CDR3, the DNA is TGTGCCAGCAGTTCGACAATCTCGGGAAACACCATATATTTT. Its protein is CASSSTISGNTIYF.

Only a few counts were recorded for this clone. The same CDR3 is also encoded by other DNA sequences in this sample. The J gene is TRBJ1-1, the V gene TRBV5-1, with D hard to call. Germline V gene lookup returns CDR1 SGHRS and CDR2 YFSETQ. Between the trimmed V and J ends, which lost 3 bases and 1 base, there was a span of 4 bases. The CDR3 runs to 12 residues. CDR3 protein: CASSSGNTEAFF. The CDR3 DNA follows: TGCGCCAGCAGCTCGGGGAACACTGAAGCTTTCTTT.